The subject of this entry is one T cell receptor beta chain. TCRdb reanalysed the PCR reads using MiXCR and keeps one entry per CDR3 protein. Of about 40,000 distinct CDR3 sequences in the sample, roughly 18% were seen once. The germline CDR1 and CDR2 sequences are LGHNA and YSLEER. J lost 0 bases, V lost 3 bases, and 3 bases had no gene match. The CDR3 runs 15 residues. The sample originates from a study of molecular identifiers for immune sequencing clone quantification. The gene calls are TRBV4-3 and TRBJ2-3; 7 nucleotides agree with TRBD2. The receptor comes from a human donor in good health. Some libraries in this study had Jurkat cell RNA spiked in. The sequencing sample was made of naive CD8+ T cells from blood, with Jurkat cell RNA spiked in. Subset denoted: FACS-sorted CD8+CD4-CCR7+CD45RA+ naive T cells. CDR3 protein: CASSQGRGSTDTQYF. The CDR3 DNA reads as TGCGCCAGCAGCCAGGGGCGGGGGAGCACAGATACGCAGTATTTT.